These 6 T cell receptor beta chains were all obtained from the same sample, sequenced in a study of cytomegalovirus exposure and HLA in healthy donors. PCR involved 60 Vbeta and 13 Jbeta primers. Method: immunoSEQ multiplex PCR; TCRdb's copy keeps in-frame clones and lacks some. The sample holds around 100,000 clones; about 79% are singletons and the top ten take about 2.6%. Sequencing used PBMCs. Source of these receptors: a man aged 45 to 65 in good health and CMV-seropositive.

V usage is TRBV6-4 and J usage is TRBJ1-2, with 11 bases that match TRBD1. Trimming cost V 2 bases and J 4 bases; bases outside gene matches: 6. This CDR3 has 16 residues. Germline CDR1 is MRHNA and CDR2 is SNTAGT. The CDR3 region has the DNA TGTGCCAGCAGTGACGGCGGGACAGGGGGAGTCTATGGCTACACCTTC. Encoded protein: CASSDGGTGGVYGYTF.

This clone appeared a few times. The chain is built from TRBV14 and TRBJ1-2; TRBD1 agrees at 10 bases. The CDR3 spans 18 residues. CDR1 and CDR2 (germline): SGHDN, FVKESK. With 0 bases clipped from V and 0 bases from J, the junction kept 7 bases outside the gene matches. DNA of the CDR3: TGTGCCAGCAGCCAAGATTGGACAGGGGGGCCCACTAACTATGGCTACACCTTC. It specifies CASSQDWTGGPTNYGYTF. Full variable domain (rest looked up from reference TRBV14 and TRBJ1-2): EAGVTQFPSHSVIEKGQTVTLRCDPISGHDNLYWYRRVMGKEIKFLLHFVKESKQDESGMPNNRFLAERTGGTYSTLKVQPAELEDSGVYFCASSQDWTGGPTNYGYTFGSGTRLTVV.

V gene TRBV5-4 combines with J gene TRBJ1-1; 7 bases map to TRBD1. The CDR3 covers 15 residues. Germline V gives CDR1 SGHNT, CDR2 YYREEE (reference sequence). J gave up 0 bases and V 4 bases, and 6 bases lay outside the gene matches. In DNA, the CDR3 is TGTGCCAGCAGCCGTGAAGGGGGCATGAACACTGAAGCTTTCTTT. It translates to CASSREGGMNTEAFF.

The chain carries TRBV6-5 and TRBJ2-1; 11 bases are shared with TRBD1. Germline-derived CDR1 and CDR2 are MNHEY and SVGAGI. This CDR3 contains 16 residues. V trimming: 1 base; J trimming: 6 bases; junction bases outside the gene matches: 5. The CDR3 DNA reads as TGTGCCAGCAGTTACTTAGGGACAGGGGGGTCCAATGAGCAGTTCTTC. Protein sequence: CASSYLGTGGSNEQFF.

The rearrangement joins TRBV5-1 to TRBJ2-5; no clear D gene. Germline loops: CDR1 SGHRS, CDR2 YFSETQ. The CDR3 is made up of 12 amino acids. V dropped 1 base and J dropped 4 bases, with 5 bases sitting between them. CDR3 bases: TGCGCCAGCAGCTTGACGAGAGAGACCCAGTACTTC. Translated, it gives CASSLTRETQYF.

This clone has only one observation. The rearrangement joins TRBV7-3 to TRBJ2-3; 10 positions agree with TRBD2. With V trimmed by 5 bases and J by 5 bases, 10 bases remained unmatched. The CDR3 sequence is 16 residues long. Germline loops: CDR1 SGHTA, CDR2 FQGTGA. As DNA, the CDR3 is TGTGCCAGCAGCCAAAGGCTAGCGGGAGCCATAGATACGCAGTATTTT. Encoded protein: CASSQRLAGAIDTQYF.